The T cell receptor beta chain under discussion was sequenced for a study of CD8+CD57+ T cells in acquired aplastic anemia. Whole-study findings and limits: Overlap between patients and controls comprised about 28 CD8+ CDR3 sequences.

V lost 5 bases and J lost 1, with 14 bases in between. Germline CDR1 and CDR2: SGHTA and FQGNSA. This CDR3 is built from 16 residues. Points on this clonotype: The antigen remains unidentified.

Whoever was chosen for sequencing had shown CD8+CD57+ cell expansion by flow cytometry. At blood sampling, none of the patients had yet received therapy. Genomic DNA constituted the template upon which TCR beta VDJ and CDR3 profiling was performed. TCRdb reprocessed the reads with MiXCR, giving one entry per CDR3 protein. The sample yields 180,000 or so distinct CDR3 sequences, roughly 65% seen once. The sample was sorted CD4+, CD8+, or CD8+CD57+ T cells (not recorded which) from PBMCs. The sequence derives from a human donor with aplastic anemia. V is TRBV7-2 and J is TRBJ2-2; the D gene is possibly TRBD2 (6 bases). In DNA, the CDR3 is TGTGCCAGCAGCCCCCGGGGTAGCGGGAACACCGGGGAGCTGTTTTTT. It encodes CASSPRGSGNTGELFF.